This entry describes one T cell receptor (beta chain). The CDR3 runs 16 residues. Germline-derived CDR1 and CDR2 are LGHDT and YNNKEL (reference sequence). V was cut by 0 bases and J by 6 bases, with 14 bases left in between. The sample originates from a study of blood T cell repertoires in COVID-19. Study in general: The United States, Italy and Spain provided the acute and convalescent COVID-19 samples. PBMCs, B-cell-depleted T cells, or T cells were the source of the cDNA or gDNA that made up the material.

Original analysis: Estimated nucleated cell counts came from reference gene primer amplification. Here immunoSEQ multiplex PCR was the method, and the copy in TCRdb shows in-frame clones only, minus some. That table is the source of V, J and clone size, and D and trimming were worked out from the DNA. Here the sample spans about 180,000 clones, 70% to 90% being singletons. Sequencing input: peripheral blood. The chain couples TRBV3-1 (or the pseudogene TRBV3-2) to TRBJ2-2, with TRBD2 as a possible D gene (5 bases). This receptor was identified in a man in his 60s with acute or convalescent COVID-19. The CDR3, as DNA: TGTGCCAGCAGCCAAGATCGACGGACTCGGGCCGGGGAGCTGTTTTTT. Protein: CASSQDRRTRAGELFF.